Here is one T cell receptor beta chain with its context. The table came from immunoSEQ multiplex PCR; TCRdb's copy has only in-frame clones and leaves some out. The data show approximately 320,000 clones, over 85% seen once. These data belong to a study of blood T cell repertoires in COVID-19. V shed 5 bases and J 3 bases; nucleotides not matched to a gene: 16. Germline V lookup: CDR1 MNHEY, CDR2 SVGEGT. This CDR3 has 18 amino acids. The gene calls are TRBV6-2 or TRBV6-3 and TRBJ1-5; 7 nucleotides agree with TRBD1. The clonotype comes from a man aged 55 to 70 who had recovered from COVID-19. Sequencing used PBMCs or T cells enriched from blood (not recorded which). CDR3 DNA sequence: TGTGCCAGCAGTGGGGATACAGGGGAGAGTCTACCCAATCAGCCCCAGCATTTT. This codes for CASSGDTGESLPNQPQHF.